A single sample is the source of the 19 T cell receptor beta chains below, sequenced in a study of T cells in Graves' hyperthyroidism and ophthalmopathy. Amplified regions were TCR beta CDR3 sequences from RNA transcripts. First-round RT-PCR targeting the TCR CDR3 was performed with the HTBI primer set. TCRdb used MiXCR to reprocess the multiplex PCR reads, holding one entry per CDR3 protein. The data show hundreds of thousands of distinct CDR3 sequences, around 22% seen once. The sample comprised blood. These receptors all come from a young woman with Graves' ophthalmopathy.

This clonotype was seen at least ten times. The V and J genes are TRBV7-9 and TRBJ1-1; a possible D gene is TRBD1 (5 bases). The V gene's germline CDR1 is SEHNR and CDR2 FQNEAQ (reference sequence). Trimming took off 1 base at V and 5 bases at J, with 14 bases between the two ends. The CDR3 length is 15 residues. The CDR3 here is CASSLGSGGYTEAFF. The CDR3 nucleotides read TGTGCCAGCAGCTTAGGGTCGGGGGGGTATACTGAAGCTTTCTTT. Full variable domain (missing parts from reference TRBV7-9 and TRBJ1-1): DTGVSQNPRHKITKRGQNVTFRCDPISEHNRLYWYRQTLGQGPEFLTYFQNEAQLEKSRLLSDRFSAERPKGSFSTLEIQRTEQGDSAMYLCASSLGSGGYTEAFFGQGTRLTVV.

V is TRBV20-1 and J is TRBJ2-7; no firm D call. Per germline, CDR1 DFQATT and CDR2 SNEGSKA (reference sequence). Trimming left V 6 bases short and J 0 bases short, with 15 bases between. This CDR3 is built from 14 residues. CDR3 residues: CSAILERVSYEQYF. The CDR3 nucleotides are TGCAGTGCGATACTGGAACGGGTCTCCTACGAGCAGTACTTC.

This clonotype appeared many times. The genes are TRBV19 and TRBJ2-7; D is perhaps TRBD2 (5 bases). This CDR3 is built from 12 residues. CDR1 is LNHDA, CDR2 SQIVND, per germline (reference sequence). Between the trimmed V and J ends, which lost 9 bases and 3 bases, there was a span of 12 bases. The CDR3 reads CASSPRGYEQYF. The CDR3 DNA is TGTGCCAGCAGTCCCCGGGGCTACGAGCAGTACTTC.

This clonotype was counted at least ten times. The rearrangement links TRBV12-3 or TRBV12-4 to TRBJ1-5; no firm D call. This CDR3 spans 14 amino acids. V lost 6 bases, J lost 3 bases, and 12 bases lay in between. CDR3 sequence reads: CASSQQNNNQPQHF. The CDR3 DNA reads as TGTGCCAGCAGCCAACAAAACAACAATCAGCCCCAGCATTTT.

In this sample, this clonotype turned up many times. Lacking the conserved final phenylalanine or tryptophan, this CDR3 likely reflects a read error. The genes are TRBV24-1 and TRBJ2-5; D uncertain. V was pared by 5 bases and J by 4 bases, with 10 bases between. This CDR3 comprises 13 residues. Germline V gene lookup returns CDR1 KGHDR and CDR2 SFDVKD. This CDR3 is CATSAGYGETQYL. The CDR3 DNA is TGTGCCACCAGTGCAGGCTACGGAGAGACCCAGTACCTC.

The genes are TRBV5-1 and TRBJ2-7; D possibly corresponds to TRBD1 (6 bases). CDR3 length: 15 amino acids. The V end lost 2 bases, the J end lost 0 bases, and 12 bases lay between the germline ends. Germline V CDR1 and CDR2: SGHRS, YFSETQ. This CDR3 is CASSFSWDNSYEQYF. CDR3 sequence (DNA): TGCGCCAGCAGCTTCTCATGGGACAACTCCTACGAGCAGTACTTC.

This clonotype has a count of ten or more. This chain links TRBV7-2 with TRBJ2-7; tentatively, D is TRBD2 (5 bases). The CDR3 consists of 13 residues. Trimming removed 2 bases at V and 2 bases at J, with 7 bases between. Germline V gene data show CDR1 as SGHTA and CDR2 as FQGNSA. CDR3 sequence (DNA): TGTGCCAGCAGCTTACAGAGGGCCTACGAGCAGTACTTC. It is translated as CASSLQRAYEQYF.

On this clonotype itself: An end of the junction differs from the germline gene, which may be a read error. The chain uses TRBV18 and TRBJ2-5; D is uncertain. The CDR3 loop spans 13 amino acids. CDR1 and CDR2 from the germline V gene are KGHSH and LQKENI. The CDR3 DNA sequence: TGTGCCAGCCCACCATTCGGCGAGGAGACCCAGTACTTC. Protein sequence: CASPPFGEETQYF.

At least ten counts were recorded for this clonotype. V and J are TRBV4-2 and TRBJ1-5; the D gene is possibly TRBD1 (5 bases). Germline V lookup: CDR1 LGHNA, CDR2 YNFKEQ. With 0 bases removed from V and 3 bases from J, the gap between germline ends came to 18 bases. The CDR3 is 18 residues long. The CDR3 protein is CASSQDGGAGGNNQPQHF. DNA for the CDR3: TGTGCCAGCAGCCAAGACGGGGGAGCAGGTGGAAACAATCAGCCCCAGCATTTT.

This chain joins TRBV2 and TRBJ2-7; 11 bases line up with TRBD1. Unmatched junction bases numbered 8, after V lost 6 bases and J lost 1 base. The CDR3 runs to 16 residues. Germline V gene lookup returns CDR1 SNHLY and CDR2 FYNNEI. DNA of the CDR3: TGTGCCAGCAGAGCGACTGGACAGGGGGCGTCCTACGAGCAGTACTTC. It yields the protein CASRATGQGASYEQYF.

Many counts were recorded for this clonotype. The chain combines TRBV7-8 with TRBJ2-7, with D unclear. Trimming removed 2 bases from V and 3 bases from J, with 11 bases in between. Germline V gives CDR1 SGHVS, CDR2 FQNEAQ. The CDR3 has 14 residues. In DNA form, the CDR3 reads TGTGCCAGCAGCTTAATCGGCGGTAGCTACGAGCAGTACTTC. This encodes CASSLIGGSYEQYF.

The chain links TRBV5-1 to TRBJ2-5; 8 bases align to TRBD1. The CDR3 contains 14 residues. CDR1 and CDR2 (germline): SGHRS, YFSETQ. The J segment lost 5 bases and the V segment lost 1 base, leaving 4 bases of the junction unmatched. The CDR3 sequence: CASSLKDRVETQYF. DNA of the CDR3: TGCGCCAGCAGCTTGAAGGACAGGGTTGAGACCCAGTACTTC.

This clonotype appeared many times. The chain joins TRBV19 to TRBJ2-7; D gene unclear. Trimming cost V 2 bases and J 3 bases, with 11 bases left between them. Per germline, CDR1 LNHDA and CDR2 SQIVND (reference sequence). The CDR3 length is 14 residues. The CDR3, as DNA: TGTGCCAGTAGTATAAGAAGGGTCGGCTACGAGCAGTACTTC. Residues: CASSIRRVGYEQYF.

This clonotype was counted at least ten times. The chain employs TRBV6-4 and TRBJ1-5; 7 bases line up with TRBD1. From germline, CDR1 is MRHNA and CDR2 SNTAGT. CDR3 length equals 19 residues. J was trimmed by 2 bases and V by 6 bases; bases with no gene match: 19. Here the CDR3 reads CASSAPTRVRQGGNQPQHF. CDR3 nucleotides: TGTGCCAGCAGCGCGCCGACTCGGGTTCGACAGGGAGGCAATCAGCCCCAGCATTTT.

This rearrangement joins TRBV6-1 to TRBJ2-7, with D unresolved. Trimming took off 10 bases at V and 4 bases at J, with 14 bases between the two ends. Germline V gene sequence: CDR1 MNHNS, CDR2 SASEGT. The CDR3 consists of 12 residues. The CDR3 coding sequence is TGTGCCACCCGCGAGCTTCGATACGAGCAGTACTTC. This translates into CATRELRYEQYF.

Ten or more counts support this clonotype. This sequence joins TRBV6-1 and TRBJ1-2; no reliable D call. Germline-derived CDR1 and CDR2 are MNHNS and SASEGT. This CDR3 region has 16 residues. V was clipped by 6 bases and J by 4 bases, with 21 bases between them. CDR3 nucleotides: TGTGCCAGCAGCAGCGGACGGAGTGTGTCCCTCTATGGCTACACCTTC. Its translation is CASSSGRSVSLYGYTF.

This chain joins TRBV20-1 and TRBJ2-2; a possible D gene is TRBD2 (6 bases). The CDR3 spans 16 residues. Germline V CDR1 and CDR2: DFQATT, SNEGSKA (reference sequence). V was shortened by 3 bases and J by 1 base, with 15 bases between the two germline ends. The CDR3 is CSARAPGLLNTGELFF. As DNA, the CDR3 is TGCAGTGCTAGGGCCCCGGGACTCTTGAACACCGGGGAGCTGTTTTTT.

Ten or more counts support this clonotype. The rearrangement links TRBV2 to TRBJ1-2, with no clear D. The CDR3 length is 13 residues. Germline-derived CDR1 and CDR2 are SNHLY and FYNNEI. The germline V and J ends were trimmed by 11 bases and 4 bases, with 17 bases remaining between them. The CDR3 here is CAVLRSHLYGYTF. The CDR3 region has the DNA TGTGCCGTACTCCGATCCCACCTCTATGGCTACACCTTC.

At least ten counts were recorded for this clonotype. The chain uses TRBV27 and TRBJ2-7; TRBD1 matches 7 bases. CDR1 and CDR2 (germline): MNHEY, SMNVEV (reference sequence). The CDR3 consists of 13 residues. Trimming took 3 bases from V and 5 from J; bases not matched to a gene: 4. The CDR3 loop is CASSFNRGHEQYF. CDR3 sequence (DNA): TGTGCCAGCAGTTTCAACAGGGGACACGAGCAGTACTTC.